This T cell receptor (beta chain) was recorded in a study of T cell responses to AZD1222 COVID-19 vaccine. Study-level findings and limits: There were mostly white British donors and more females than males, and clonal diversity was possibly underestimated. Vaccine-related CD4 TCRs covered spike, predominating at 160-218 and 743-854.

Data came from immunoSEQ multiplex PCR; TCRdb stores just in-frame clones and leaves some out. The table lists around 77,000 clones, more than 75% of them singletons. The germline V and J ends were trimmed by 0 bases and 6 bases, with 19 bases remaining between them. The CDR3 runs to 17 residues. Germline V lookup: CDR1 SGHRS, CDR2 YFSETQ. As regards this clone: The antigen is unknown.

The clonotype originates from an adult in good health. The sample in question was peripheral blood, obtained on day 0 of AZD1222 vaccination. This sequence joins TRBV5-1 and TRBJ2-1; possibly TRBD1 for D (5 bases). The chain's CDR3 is CASSLAPGAGIINEQFF. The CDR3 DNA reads TGCGCCAGCAGCTTGGCCCCTGGGGCAGGGATCATCAATGAGCAGTTCTTC.